This TCR beta chain is drawn from a study of blood T cell repertoires in COVID-19. Using immunoSEQ multiplex PCR, the repertoire was profiled, and TCRdb retains in-frame clones only, with some absent. Of under 350,000 clones listed, approximately 83% are singletons. Trimming took 7 bases from V and 6 from J; bases not matched to a gene: 7. Germline assignment: CDR1 SGHTA and CDR2 FQGNSA. CDR3 length equals 14 residues. The rearrangement links TRBV7-2 to TRBJ2-2; 8 bases agree with TRBD2. The sequence was obtained from a middle-aged woman with acute COVID-19. Sequencing was performed on PBMCs or T cells enriched from blood (not recorded which). CDR3 coding DNA: TGTGCCAGCAACCTCGGGAGGGCGGCCGGGGAGCTGTTTTTT. As protein: CASNLGRAAGELFF.